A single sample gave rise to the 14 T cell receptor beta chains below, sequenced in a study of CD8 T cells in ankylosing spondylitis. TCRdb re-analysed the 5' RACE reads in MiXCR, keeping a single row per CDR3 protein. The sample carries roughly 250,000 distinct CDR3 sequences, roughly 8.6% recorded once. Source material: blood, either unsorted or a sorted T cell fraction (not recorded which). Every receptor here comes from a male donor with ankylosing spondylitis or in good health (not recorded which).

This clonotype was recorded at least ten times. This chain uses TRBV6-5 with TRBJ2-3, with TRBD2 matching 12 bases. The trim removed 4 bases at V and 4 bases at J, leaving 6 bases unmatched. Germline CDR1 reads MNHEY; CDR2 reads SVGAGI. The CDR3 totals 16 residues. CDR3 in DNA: TGTGCCAGCAGTTCCCTGACTAGCGGGAGCCCAGATACGCAGTATTTT. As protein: CASSSLTSGSPDTQYF.

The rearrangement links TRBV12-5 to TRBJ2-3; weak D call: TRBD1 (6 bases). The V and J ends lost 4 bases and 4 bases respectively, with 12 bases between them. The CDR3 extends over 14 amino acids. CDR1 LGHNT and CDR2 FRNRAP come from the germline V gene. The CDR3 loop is CASGSSGGADTQYF. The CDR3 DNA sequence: TGTGCTAGTGGTTCCTCTGGGGGCGCAGATACGCAGTATTTT.

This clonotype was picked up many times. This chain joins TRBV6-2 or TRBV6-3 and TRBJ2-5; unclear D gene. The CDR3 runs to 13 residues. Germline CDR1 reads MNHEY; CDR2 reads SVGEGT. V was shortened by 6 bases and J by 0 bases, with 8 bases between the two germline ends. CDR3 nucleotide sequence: TGTGCCAGCAGGCCGGGCCACCAAGAGACCCAGTACTTC. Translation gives CASRPGHQETQYF.

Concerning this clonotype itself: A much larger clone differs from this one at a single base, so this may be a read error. CDR3 coding DNA: TGCGCCAGCAGCCTGGGGACGGACGATACGCAGTATTTT. This gives the protein CASSLGTDDTQYF. This chain connects TRBV5-1 to TRBJ2-3; the D gene could be TRBD1 or TRBD2 (5 bases each). Looked up from germline, CDR1 is SGHRS and CDR2 is YFSETQ. V was cut by 4 bases and J by 6 bases, with 12 bases left in between. This CDR3 region has 13 residues.

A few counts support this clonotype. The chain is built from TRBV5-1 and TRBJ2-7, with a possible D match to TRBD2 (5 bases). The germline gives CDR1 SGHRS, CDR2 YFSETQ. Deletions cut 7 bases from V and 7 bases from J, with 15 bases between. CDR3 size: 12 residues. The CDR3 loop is CASWTWPGEQYF. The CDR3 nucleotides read TGCGCCAGCTGGACTTGGCCGGGGGAGCAGTACTTC.

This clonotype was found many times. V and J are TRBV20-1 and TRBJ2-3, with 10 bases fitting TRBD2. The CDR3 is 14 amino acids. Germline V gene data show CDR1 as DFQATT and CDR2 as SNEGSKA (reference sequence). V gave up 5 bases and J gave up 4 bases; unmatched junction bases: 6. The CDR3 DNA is TGCAGTGCTGGTAGCGGGAGGCACCCAGATACGCAGTATTTT. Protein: CSAGSGRHPDTQYF.

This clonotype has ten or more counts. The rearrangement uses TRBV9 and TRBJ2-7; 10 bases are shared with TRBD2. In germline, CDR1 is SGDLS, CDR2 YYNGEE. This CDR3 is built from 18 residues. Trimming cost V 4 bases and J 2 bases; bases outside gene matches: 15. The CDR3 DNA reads TGTGCCAGCAGCCCCGAGGGCAAGCGGGGGGGGACTCCCTACGAGCAGTACTTC. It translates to CASSPEGKRGGTPYEQYF.

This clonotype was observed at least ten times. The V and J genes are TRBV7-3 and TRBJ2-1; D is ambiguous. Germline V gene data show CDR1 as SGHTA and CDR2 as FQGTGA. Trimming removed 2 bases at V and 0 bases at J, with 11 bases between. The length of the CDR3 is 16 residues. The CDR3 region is CASSLRALSSYNEQFF. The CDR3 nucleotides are TGTGCCAGCAGCTTACGGGCATTATCCTCCTACAATGAGCAGTTCTTC.

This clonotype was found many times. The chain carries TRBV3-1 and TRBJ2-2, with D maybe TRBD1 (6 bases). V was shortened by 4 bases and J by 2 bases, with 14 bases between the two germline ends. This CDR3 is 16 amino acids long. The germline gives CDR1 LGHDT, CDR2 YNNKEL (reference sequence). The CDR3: CASSPPPGDNTGELFF. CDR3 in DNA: TGTGCCAGCAGCCCCCCTCCAGGGGACAACACCGGGGAGCTGTTTTTT.

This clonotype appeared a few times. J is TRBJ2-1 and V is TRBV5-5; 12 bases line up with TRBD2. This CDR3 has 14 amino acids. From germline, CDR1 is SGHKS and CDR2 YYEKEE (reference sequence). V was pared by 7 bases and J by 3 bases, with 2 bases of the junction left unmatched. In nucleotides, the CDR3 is TGTGCCAGCCTAGCGGGGGGGGACTACAATGAGCAGTTCTTC. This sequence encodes CASLAGGDYNEQFF.

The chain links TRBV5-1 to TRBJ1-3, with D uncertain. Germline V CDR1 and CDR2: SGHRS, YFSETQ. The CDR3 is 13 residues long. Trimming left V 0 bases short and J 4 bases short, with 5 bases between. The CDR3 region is CASSLDLGNTIYF. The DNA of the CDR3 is TGCGCCAGCAGCTTGGACCTGGGAAACACCATATATTTT.

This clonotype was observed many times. The CDR3 loop is CASSFLGRPQETQYF. For the CDR3, the DNA is TGTGCCAGCAGCTTTCTAGGGCGTCCACAAGAGACCCAGTACTTC. The rearrangement links TRBV5-4 to TRBJ2-5; D is ambiguous. V lost 2 bases, J lost 2 bases, and 13 bases lay in between. There are 15 residues in the CDR3. Germline V gives CDR1 SGHNT, CDR2 YYREEE (reference sequence).

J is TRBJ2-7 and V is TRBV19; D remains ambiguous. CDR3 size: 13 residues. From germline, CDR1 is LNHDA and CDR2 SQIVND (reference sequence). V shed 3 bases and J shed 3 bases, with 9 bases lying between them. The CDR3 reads CASSILGFYEQYF. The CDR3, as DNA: TGTGCCAGTAGTATCCTCGGGTTCTACGAGCAGTACTTC.

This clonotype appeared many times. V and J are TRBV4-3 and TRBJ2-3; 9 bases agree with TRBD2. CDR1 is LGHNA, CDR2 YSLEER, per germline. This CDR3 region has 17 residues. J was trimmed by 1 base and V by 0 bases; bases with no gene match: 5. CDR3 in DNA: TGCGCCAGCAGCCAAGACGGATGGACTAGCGGCACAGATACGCAGTATTTT. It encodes CASSQDGWTSGTDTQYF.